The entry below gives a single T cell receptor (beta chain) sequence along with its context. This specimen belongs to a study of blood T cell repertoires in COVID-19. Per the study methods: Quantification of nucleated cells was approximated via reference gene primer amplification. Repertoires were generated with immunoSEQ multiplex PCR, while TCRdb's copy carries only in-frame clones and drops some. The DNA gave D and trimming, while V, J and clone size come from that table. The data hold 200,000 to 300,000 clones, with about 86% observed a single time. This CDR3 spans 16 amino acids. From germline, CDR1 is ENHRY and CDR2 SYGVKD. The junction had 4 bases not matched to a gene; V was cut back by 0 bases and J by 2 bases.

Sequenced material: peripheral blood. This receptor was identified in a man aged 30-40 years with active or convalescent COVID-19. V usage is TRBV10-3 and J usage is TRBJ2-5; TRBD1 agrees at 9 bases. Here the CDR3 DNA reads TGTGCCATCAGTGAGTCGAAACAGGGGGCTCAAGAGACCCAGTACTTC. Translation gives CAISESKQGAQETQYF.